This T cell receptor beta chain is drawn from a study of blood T cell repertoires in COVID-19. Study context: Sites across the United States, Italy and Spain contributed samples from acute and convalescent COVID-19.

CDR3 length: 16 residues. Per the germline V gene, CDR1 is SGHDN and CDR2 is FVKESK. V dropped 4 bases and J dropped 0 bases, with 13 bases sitting between them. TCRdb keeps only in-frame clones here, not all; method: immunoSEQ multiplex PCR. Of about half a million clones listed, approximately 85% are singletons. This chain connects TRBV14 to TRBJ1-5; D remains ambiguous. The receptor's source is a human donor in a cohort sampled during active COVID-19. Sample: peripheral blood. CDR3: CASSLHGGFSNQPQHF. The CDR3 coding sequence is TGTGCCAGCAGCCTACATGGAGGGTTTAGCAATCAGCCCCAGCATTTT. The whole variable domain, remainder taken from reference TRBV14 and TRBJ1-5, is EAGVTQFPSHSVIEKGQTVTLRCDPISGHDNLYWYRRVMGKEIKFLLHFVKESKQDESGMPNNRFLAERTGGTYSTLKVQPAELEDSGVYFCASSLHGGFSNQPQHFGDGTRLSIL.